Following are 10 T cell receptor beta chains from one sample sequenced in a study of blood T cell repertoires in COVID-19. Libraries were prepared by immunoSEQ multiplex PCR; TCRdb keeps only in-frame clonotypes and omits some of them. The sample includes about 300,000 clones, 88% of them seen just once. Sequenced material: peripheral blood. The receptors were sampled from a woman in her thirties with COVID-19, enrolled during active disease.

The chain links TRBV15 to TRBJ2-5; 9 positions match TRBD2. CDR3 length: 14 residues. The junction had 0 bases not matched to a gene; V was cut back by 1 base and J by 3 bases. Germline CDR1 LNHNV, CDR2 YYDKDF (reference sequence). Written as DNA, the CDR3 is TGTGCCACCAGCAGAGTAGCGGGGGAAGAGACCCAGTACTTC. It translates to CATSRVAGEETQYF.

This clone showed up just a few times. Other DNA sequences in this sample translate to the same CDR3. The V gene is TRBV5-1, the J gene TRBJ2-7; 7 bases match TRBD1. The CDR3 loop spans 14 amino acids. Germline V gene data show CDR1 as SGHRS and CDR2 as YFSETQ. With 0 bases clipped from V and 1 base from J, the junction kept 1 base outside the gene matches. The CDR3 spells CASSLGQGSYEQYF. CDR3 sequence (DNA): TGCGCCAGCAGCTTGGGACAGGGATCCTACGAGCAGTACTTC.

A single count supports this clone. CDR3 sequence: CAIGRNRDSPLHF. The CDR3 DNA is TGTGCCATTGGGAGGAACCGGGATTCACCCCTCCACTTT. This rearrangement joins TRBV6-5 to TRBJ1-6; the D is unclear. CDR1 MNHEY and CDR2 SVGAGI come from the germline V gene. This CDR3 is 13 amino acids long. The ends were cut back, 10 bases at V and 8 bases at J, with 15 bases in the middle.

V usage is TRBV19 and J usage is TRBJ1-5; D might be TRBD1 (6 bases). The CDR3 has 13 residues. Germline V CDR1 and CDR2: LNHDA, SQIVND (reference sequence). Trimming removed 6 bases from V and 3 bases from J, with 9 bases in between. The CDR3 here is CASSRTDNQPQHF. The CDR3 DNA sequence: TGTGCCAGTAGCAGGACAGACAATCAGCCCCAGCATTTT.

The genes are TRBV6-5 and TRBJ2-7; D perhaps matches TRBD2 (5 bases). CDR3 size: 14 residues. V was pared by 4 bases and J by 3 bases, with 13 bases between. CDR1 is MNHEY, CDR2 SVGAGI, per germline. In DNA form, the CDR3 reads TGTGCCAGCAGTTTAATTTCGGGAAGCTACGAGCAGTACTTC. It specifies CASSLISGSYEQYF.

The CDR3 spells CASSEAQRGLSTDTQYF. CDR3 nucleotides: TGTGCCAGCAGTGAAGCCCAGCGGGGGCTGAGCACAGATACGCAGTATTTT. The rearrangement links TRBV25-1 to TRBJ2-3; TRBD2 matches at 8 bases. Trimming removed 2 bases from V and 0 bases from J; junction bases left unmatched: 7. The CDR3 spans 17 residues. The germline gives CDR1 MGHDK, CDR2 SYGVNS.

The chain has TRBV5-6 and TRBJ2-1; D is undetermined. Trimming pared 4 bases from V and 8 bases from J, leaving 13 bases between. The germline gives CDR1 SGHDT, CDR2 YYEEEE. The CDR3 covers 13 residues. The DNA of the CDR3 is TGTGCCAGCAGCCCACTTAGTCCCCATGAGCAGTTCTTC. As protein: CASSPLSPHEQFF.

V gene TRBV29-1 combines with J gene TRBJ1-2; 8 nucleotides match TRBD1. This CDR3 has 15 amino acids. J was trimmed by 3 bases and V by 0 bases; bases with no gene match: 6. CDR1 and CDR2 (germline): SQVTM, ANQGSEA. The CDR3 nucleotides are TGCAGCGTTGAAGATCCGGACAGGGATTACTATGGCTACACCTTC. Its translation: CSVEDPDRDYYGYTF.

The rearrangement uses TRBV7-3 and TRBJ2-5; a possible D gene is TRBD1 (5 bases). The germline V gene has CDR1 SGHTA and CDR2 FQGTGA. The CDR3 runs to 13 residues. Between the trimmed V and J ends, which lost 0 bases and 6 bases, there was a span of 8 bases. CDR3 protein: CASSLTQGKTQYF. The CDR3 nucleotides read TGTGCCAGCAGCTTAACGCAGGGAAAGACCCAGTACTTC.

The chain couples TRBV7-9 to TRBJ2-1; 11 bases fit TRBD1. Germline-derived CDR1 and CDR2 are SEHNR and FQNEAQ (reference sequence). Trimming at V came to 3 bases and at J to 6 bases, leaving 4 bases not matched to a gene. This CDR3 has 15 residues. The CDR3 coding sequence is TGTGCCAGCAGCTTTGTGGACAGGGGGCTCAATGAGCAGTTCTTC. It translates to CASSFVDRGLNEQFF.